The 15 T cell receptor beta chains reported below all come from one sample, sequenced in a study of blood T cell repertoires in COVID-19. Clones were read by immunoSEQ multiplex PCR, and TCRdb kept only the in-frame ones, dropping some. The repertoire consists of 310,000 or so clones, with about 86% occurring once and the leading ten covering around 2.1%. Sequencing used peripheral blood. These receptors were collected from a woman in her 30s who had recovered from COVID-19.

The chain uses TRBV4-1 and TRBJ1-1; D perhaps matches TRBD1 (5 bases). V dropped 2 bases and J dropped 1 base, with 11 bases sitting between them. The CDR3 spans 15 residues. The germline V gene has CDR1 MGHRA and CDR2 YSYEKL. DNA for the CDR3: TGCGCCAGCAGCCAACTGGGGGGACGGAACACTGAAGCTTTCTTT. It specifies CASSQLGGRNTEAFF.

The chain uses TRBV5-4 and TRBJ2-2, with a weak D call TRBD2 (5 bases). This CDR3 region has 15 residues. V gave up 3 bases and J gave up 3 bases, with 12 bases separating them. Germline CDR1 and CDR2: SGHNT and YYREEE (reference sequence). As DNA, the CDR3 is TGTGCCAGCAGCTGGACTGGGTATGACACCGGGGAGCTGTTTTTT. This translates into CASSWTGYDTGELFF.

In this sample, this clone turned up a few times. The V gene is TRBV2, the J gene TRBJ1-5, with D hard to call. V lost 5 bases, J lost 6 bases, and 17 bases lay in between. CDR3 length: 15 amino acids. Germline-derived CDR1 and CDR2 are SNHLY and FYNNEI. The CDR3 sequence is CASSLDSGNSQPQHF. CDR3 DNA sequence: TGTGCCAGCAGTCTAGATTCGGGGAATAGTCAGCCCCAGCATTTT. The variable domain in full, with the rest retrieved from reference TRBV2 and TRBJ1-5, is EPEVTQTPSHQVTQMGQEVILRCVPISNHLYFYWYRQILGQKVEFLVSFYNNEISEKSEIFDDQFSVERPDGSNFTLKIRSTKLEDSAMYFCASSLDSGNSQPQHFGDGTRLSIL.

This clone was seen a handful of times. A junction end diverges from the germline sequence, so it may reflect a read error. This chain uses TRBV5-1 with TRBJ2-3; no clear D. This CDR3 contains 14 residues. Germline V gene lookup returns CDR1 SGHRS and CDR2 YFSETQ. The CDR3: CASSLARSTDTQYF. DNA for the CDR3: TGCGCCAGCAGCTTGGCCCGGAGCACCGATACGCAGTATTTT.

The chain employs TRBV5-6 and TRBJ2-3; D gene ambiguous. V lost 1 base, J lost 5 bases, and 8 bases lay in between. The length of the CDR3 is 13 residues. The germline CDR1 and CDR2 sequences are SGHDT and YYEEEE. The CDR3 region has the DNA TGTGCCAGCAGCTTGAACCAGCGAGATACGCAGTATTTT. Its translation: CASSLNQRDTQYF.

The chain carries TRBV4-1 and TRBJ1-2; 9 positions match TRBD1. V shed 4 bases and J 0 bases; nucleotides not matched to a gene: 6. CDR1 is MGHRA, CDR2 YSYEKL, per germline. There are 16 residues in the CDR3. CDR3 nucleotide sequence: TGCGCCAGCAGCCTTGCCCGGGACAGGGCTAACTATGGCTACACCTTC. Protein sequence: CASSLARDRANYGYTF.

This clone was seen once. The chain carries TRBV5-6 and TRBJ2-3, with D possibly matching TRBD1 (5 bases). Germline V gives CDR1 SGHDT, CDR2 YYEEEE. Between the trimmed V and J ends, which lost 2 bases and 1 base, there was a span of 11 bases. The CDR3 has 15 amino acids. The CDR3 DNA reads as TGTGCCAGCAGCTTTTCCGGACAACGCACAGATACGCAGTATTTT. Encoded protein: CASSFSGQRTDTQYF.

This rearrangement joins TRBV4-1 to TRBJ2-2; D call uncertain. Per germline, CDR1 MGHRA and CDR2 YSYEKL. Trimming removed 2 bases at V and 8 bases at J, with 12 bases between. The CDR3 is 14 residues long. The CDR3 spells CASSQSVTEGELFF. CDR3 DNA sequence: TGCGCCAGCAGCCAATCAGTTACGGAGGGGGAGCTGTTTTTT.

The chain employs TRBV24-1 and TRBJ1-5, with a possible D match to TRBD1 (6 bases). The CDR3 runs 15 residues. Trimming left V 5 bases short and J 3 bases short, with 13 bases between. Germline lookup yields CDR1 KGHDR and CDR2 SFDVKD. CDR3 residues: CATSAAGQINQPQHF. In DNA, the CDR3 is TGTGCCACCAGTGCTGCCGGACAGATCAATCAGCCCCAGCATTTT.

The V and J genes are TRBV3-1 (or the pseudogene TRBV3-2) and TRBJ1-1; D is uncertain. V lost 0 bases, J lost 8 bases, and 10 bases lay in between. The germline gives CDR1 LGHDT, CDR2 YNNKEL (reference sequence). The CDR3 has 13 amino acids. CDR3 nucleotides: TGTGCCAGCAGCCAAGATCCGGCCAGGGAAGCTTTCTTT. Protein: CASSQDPAREAFF.

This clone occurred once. This CDR3 is CASSIGRSTEAFF. CDR3 sequence (DNA): TGTGCCAGTAGTATAGGACGGAGTACTGAAGCTTTCTTT. The genes are TRBV19 and TRBJ1-1, with D unclear. The CDR3 covers 13 residues. Germline V lookup: CDR1 LNHDA, CDR2 SQIVND (reference sequence). Trimming left V 1 base short and J 5 bases short, with 8 bases between.

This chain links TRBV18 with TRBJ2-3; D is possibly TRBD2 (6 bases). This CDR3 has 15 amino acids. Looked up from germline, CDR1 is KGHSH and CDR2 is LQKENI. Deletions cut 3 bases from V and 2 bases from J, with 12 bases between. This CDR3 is CASSPRRGATDTQYF. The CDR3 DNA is TGTGCCAGCTCACCCCGGCGGGGAGCCACAGATACGCAGTATTTT.

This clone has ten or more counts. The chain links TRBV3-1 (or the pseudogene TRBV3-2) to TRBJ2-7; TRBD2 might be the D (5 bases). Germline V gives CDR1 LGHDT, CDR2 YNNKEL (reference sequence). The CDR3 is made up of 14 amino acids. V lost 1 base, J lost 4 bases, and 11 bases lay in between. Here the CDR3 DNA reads TGTGCCAGCAGCCAAGGCTTACTAGGTTACGAGCAGTACTTC. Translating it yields CASSQGLLGYEQYF.

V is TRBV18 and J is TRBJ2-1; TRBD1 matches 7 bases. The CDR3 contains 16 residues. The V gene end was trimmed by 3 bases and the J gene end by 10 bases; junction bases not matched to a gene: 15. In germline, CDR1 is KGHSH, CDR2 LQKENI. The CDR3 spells CASSPGQGVENGEQFF. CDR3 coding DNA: TGTGCCAGCTCACCGGGTCAGGGGGTCGAAAACGGGGAGCAGTTCTTC.

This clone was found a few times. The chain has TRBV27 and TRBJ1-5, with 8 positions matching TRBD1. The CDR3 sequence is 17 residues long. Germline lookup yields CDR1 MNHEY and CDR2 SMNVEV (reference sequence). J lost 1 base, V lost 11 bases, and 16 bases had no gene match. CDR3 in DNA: TGTGCCCGCCTGCCCCGCCAGGGGGCTTTCAGCAATCAGCCCCAGCATTTT. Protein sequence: CARLPRQGAFSNQPQHF.